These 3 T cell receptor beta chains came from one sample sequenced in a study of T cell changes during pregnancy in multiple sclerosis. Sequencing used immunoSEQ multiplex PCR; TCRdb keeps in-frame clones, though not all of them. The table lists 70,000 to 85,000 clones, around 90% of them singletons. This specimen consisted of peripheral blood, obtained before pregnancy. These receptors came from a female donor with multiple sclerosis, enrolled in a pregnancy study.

CDR3 protein: CASSLRGTRSDTQYF. The CDR3 DNA reads TGCGCCAGCAGCTTGAGGGGGACTAGGTCAGATACGCAGTATTTT. The chain joins TRBV5-1 to TRBJ2-3, with TRBD2 matching 8 bases. The CDR3 is 15 residues long. The germline V gene encodes CDR1 SGHRS and CDR2 YFSETQ. The V gene end was trimmed by 1 base and the J gene end by 4 bases; junction bases not matched to a gene: 5.

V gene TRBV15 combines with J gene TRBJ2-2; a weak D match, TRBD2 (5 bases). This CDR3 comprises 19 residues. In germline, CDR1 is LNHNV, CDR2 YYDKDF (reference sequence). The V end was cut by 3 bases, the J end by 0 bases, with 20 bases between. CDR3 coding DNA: TGTGCCACCAGCAGTTTTCCGGGATCGGTTTTCTCGAACACCGGGGAGCTGTTTTTT. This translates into CATSSFPGSVFSNTGELFF.

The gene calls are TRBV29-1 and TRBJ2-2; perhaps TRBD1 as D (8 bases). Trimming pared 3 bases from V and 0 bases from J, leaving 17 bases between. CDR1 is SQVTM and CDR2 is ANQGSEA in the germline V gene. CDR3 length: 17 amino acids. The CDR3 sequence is CSVDSTGGASNTGELFF. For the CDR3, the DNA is TGCAGCGTTGACTCCACAGGGGGGGCGTCGAACACCGGGGAGCTGTTTTTT.